This is a list of T cell receptor beta chains from one sample in a study of CD4 T cells in relation to SARS-CoV-2 and coronaviruses. Profiled with immunoSEQ multiplex PCR; TCRdb holds only in-frame clones, not every one. The table has about 22,000 clones, 72% seen once; the top ten hold roughly a sixth. Their target antigens are unknown. Sequencing input: CD4+ T cells from PBMCs, cultured in vitro. The receptor source for this set is a human donor in good health. The CDR3 runs from the conserved cysteine through the conserved F or W.

CDR3aa,v_gene,j_gene
CASSAPGANVLTF,TRBV10-1,TRBJ2-6
CATSPAGGANNSPLHF,TRBV15,TRBJ1-6
CASRKGQGGNSPLHF,TRBV6-6,TRBJ1-6
CANQRLAGNYNEQFF,TRBV2,TRBJ2-1
CASSPPGQGSSPLHF,TRBV7-2,TRBJ1-6
CASSTGGNTDTQYF,TRBV5-4,TRBJ2-3
CASSEGEKLFF,TRBV6-1,TRBJ1-4
CASSPGLAGGEDTQYF,TRBV18,TRBJ2-3
CASSSEMNGELFF,TRBV18,TRBJ2-2
CASSIVRQIRDRTQETQYF,TRBV19,TRBJ2-5
CASSTDRDVGTEAFF,TRBV19,TRBJ1-1
CASSRPGEKLFF,TRBV3-1/TRBV3-2,TRBJ1-4
CASSPGSSSTDTQYF,TRBV7-3,TRBJ2-3
CASSLLNTEAFF,TRBV3-1/TRBV3-2,TRBJ1-1
CASSPSILGGRRTGELFF,TRBV11-2,TRBJ2-2
CAWSARGTGELFF,TRBV30,TRBJ2-2
CASSANSGASGNEQFF,TRBV18,TRBJ2-1
CASSQEVGAPYEQYF,TRBV3-1/TRBV3-2,TRBJ2-7
CASSPDVSDGYTF,TRBV6-1,TRBJ1-2
CASSVDRGRYEQYF,TRBV5-4,TRBJ2-7
CASSQDGEGARGEETQYF,TRBV3-1/TRBV3-2,TRBJ2-5
CASSFRTDPNTEAFF,TRBV6-2/TRBV6-3,TRBJ1-1
CASSLTSGTVYEQYF,TRBV4-3,TRBJ2-7
CASRPGQGTEQYF,TRBV6-5,TRBJ2-7
CASSQGQDDQPQHF,TRBV3-1/TRBV3-2,TRBJ1-5
CASSFGQGDKNIQYF,TRBV11-1,TRBJ2-4
CASSRLPGEQYF,TRBV12-3/TRBV12-4,TRBJ2-7
CASLGDHTDTQYF,TRBV19,TRBJ2-3
CANSAGEDYEQYF,TRBV6-5,TRBJ2-7
CASSVYRGRETQYF,TRBV25-1,TRBJ2-5
CASSLSGGRYEQYF,TRBV3-1/TRBV3-2,TRBJ2-7
CASSSRLAVGLGHEQYF,TRBV5-8,TRBJ2-7
CASSPDRGPSETQYF,TRBV4-1,TRBJ2-5
CASSSRTGRYSNQPQHF,TRBV6-2/TRBV6-3,TRBJ1-5
CASSRSRQGNQPQHF,TRBV6-2/TRBV6-3,TRBJ1-5
CASSSGSGGKNIQYF,TRBV11-1,TRBJ2-4
CASSRTSGGLETQYF,TRBV7-2,TRBJ2-5
CAISVVGEGNTIYF,TRBV10-3,TRBJ1-3
CASSPNGGDYGYTF,TRBV7-9,TRBJ1-2
CASTKGAGQGTHQPQHF,TRBV7-9,TRBJ1-5
CASSQATSGTSYEQYF,TRBV4-2,TRBJ2-7
CASSYGQLAKNIQYF,TRBV5-4,TRBJ2-4
CASIQGGRVRYEQYF,TRBV6-5,TRBJ2-7
CASSQESTYGYTF,TRBV4-2,TRBJ1-2
CASASGRQSNQPQHF,TRBV6-5,TRBJ1-5
CASSFSRGRTDTQYF,TRBV6-5,TRBJ2-3
CASSAGQYNYNEQFF,TRBV19,TRBJ2-1
CASSSPGGTETQYF,TRBV9,TRBJ2-5
CASSAGLAGVNEQFF,TRBV7-9,TRBJ2-1
CASSDPGLAGVNTQYF,TRBV10-1,TRBJ2-3
CASSLPYTDTQYF,TRBV3-1/TRBV3-2,TRBJ2-3
CASTSRGGRGGGYGYTF,TRBV7-2,TRBJ1-2
CASSDEVIYGYTF,TRBV2,TRBJ1-2
CAWDRNSGNTIYF,TRBV30,TRBJ1-3
CASSLSRGAYGYTF,TRBV7-9,TRBJ1-2
CASSPRGNTEAFF,TRBV3-1/TRBV3-2,TRBJ1-1
CASRGSYEQYF,TRBV2,TRBJ2-7
CASSVDRNTGELFF,TRBV10-1,TRBJ2-2
CASSQGGIGTDTQYF,TRBV3-1/TRBV3-2,TRBJ2-3